This is a list of T cell receptor beta chains from one sample in a study of graft-versus-host responses after intestinal transplantation. Antigens of these TCRs are unknown. Generated by immunoSEQ multiplex PCR, the TCRdb table keeps only in-frame clones and is missing some. The data hold 75,000 to 90,000 clones, with roughly 91% observed a single time. Specimen: unstimulated CD4+ T cells sorted from spleen or lymph node cells, collected before intestinal transplant. Receptors were obtained from a human donor who received an intestinal transplant. Both conserved end residues are part of each CDR3. D genes are given only for firm matches. Expanded clones are given a class, and other clones once, few, many or no size at all.

14,TRBV6-5,TRBJ1-2,NA,TRBD1,TGTGCCAGCAGTGAAGTGGAGGGGGCGAGGGGCTACACCTTC,CASSEVEGARGYTF
13,TRBV28,TRBJ2-3,NA,TRBD1,TGTGCCAGCAGTGACACAGGGGAGGATACGCAGTATTTT,CASSDTGEDTQYF
15,TRBV18,TRBJ1-1,NA,NA,TGTGCCAGCTCACCATTGGACAGTCTGAACACTGAAGCTTTCTTT,CASSPLDSLNTEAFF
15,TRBV5-4,TRBJ1-2,NA,NA,TGTGCCAGCAGCTTGAGGCCAACAGCTAACTATGGCTACACCTTC,CASSLRPTANYGYTF
14,TRBV28,TRBJ1-1,NA,NA,TGTGCCAGCAGTTTGGACGGAGGGAACACTGAAGCTTTCTTT,CASSLDGGNTEAFF
15,TRBV11-1,TRBJ1-4,NA,NA,TGTGCCAGCAGCTTAGGTTCCGGACAGAATGAAAAACTGTTTTTT,CASSLGSGQNEKLFF
15,TRBV11-2,TRBJ1-3,NA,NA,TGTGCCAGCAGCTTATTCCCAGGGCGCGAAAACACCATATATTTT,CASSLFPGRENTIYF
13,TRBV28,TRBJ1-1,NA,TRBD1,TGTGCCAGCAGTTTGAGGGTAGGACAGGGAGCTTTCTTT,CASSLRVGQGAFF
15,TRBV19,TRBJ1-2,NA,NA,TGTGCCAGTAGTATCGGCCCGGGGAGGGGTGATGGCTACACCTTC,CASSIGPGRGDGYTF
19,TRBV21-1,TRBJ1-5,NA,NA,TGTGCCAGCAGCTCCACCGGGACAGGGAGGTTCGCGAGCAATCAGCCCCAGCATTTT,CASSSTGTGRFASNQPQHF
15,TRBV15,TRBJ2-7,NA,NA,TGTGCCACCAGCAGAGATCCAGGTTCAACCTACGAGCAGTACTTC,CATSRDPGSTYEQYF
18,TRBV7-9,TRBJ2-5,NA,TRBD2,TGTGCCAGCAGTCGTAGGATGGGACTAGCGGGAGATCAAGAGACCCAGTACTTC,CASSRRMGLAGDQETQYF
13,TRBV30,TRBJ2-3,NA,NA,TGTGCCTGGAGTGTAGCTAACACAGATACGCAGTATTTT,CAWSVANTDTQYF
16,TRBV27,TRBJ1-5,NA,NA,TGTGCCAGCAGTCGGCTAAGCGCAGGGTATGGTCAGCCCCAGCATTTT,CASSRLSAGYGQPQHF
15,TRBV28,TRBJ2-7,NA,TRBD2,TGTGCCAGCAGTTCCCCCGTAGCGGGAGGGGACGAGCAGTACTTC,CASSSPVAGGDEQYF
17,TRBV28,TRBJ1-6,NA,TRBD1,TGTGCCAGCAGCCTGAGGACAGGGACATCCTATAATTCACCCCTCCACTTT,CASSLRTGTSYNSPLHF
14,TRBV28,TRBJ1-3,NA,NA,TGTGCCAGCAGTTTACAGGGGCCTGGAAACACCATATATTTT,CASSLQGPGNTIYF
15,TRBV7-3,TRBJ2-5,NA,NA,TGTGCCAGCAGCCGTACCGGGACTCAGGGCGAGACCCAGTACTTC,CASSRTGTQGETQYF
13,TRBV7-8,TRBJ2-1,NA,NA,TGTGCCAGCAGCGCGACTGGAAACAATGAGCAGTTCTTC,CASSATGNNEQFF
14,TRBV19,TRBJ2-5,NA,TRBD1,TGTGCCAGTAGTATTGACAGGGGGCAGGAGACCCAGTACTTC,CASSIDRGQETQYF
15,TRBV9,TRBJ2-2,NA,TRBD2,TGTGCCAGCAGCGTTAGTAGCGGGGGTTCCGGGGAGCTGTTTTTT,CASSVSSGGSGELFF
14,TRBV10-3,TRBJ1-2,NA,NA,TGTGCCATCAGTGCTTCAGGGACAAACTATGGCTACACCTTC,CAISASGTNYGYTF
16,TRBV2,TRBJ2-2,NA,NA,TGTGCCAGCAGTGAACCGATAGCGGTGAACACCGGGGAGCTGTTTTTT,CASSEPIAVNTGELFF
13,TRBV6-5,TRBJ2-3,NA,TRBD2,TGTGCCAGCAGTGCGGGGGACTTTAGGGTGCCGTATTTT,CASSAGDFRVPYF
15,TRBV27,TRBJ1-4,NA,TRBD1,TGTGCCAGCAGTTTTACCAGGGGGCGGCACGAAAAACTGTTTTTT,CASSFTRGRHEKLFF
12,TRBV19,TRBJ1-5,few,NA,TGTGCCAGTCAAGAGAGCAATCAGCCCCAGCATTTT,CASQESNQPQHF
12,TRBV6-6,TRBJ2-5,NA,NA,TGTGCCAGCGCAGGGTCCCAAGAGACCCAGTACTTC,CASAGSQETQYF
15,TRBV19,TRBJ1-1,NA,TRBD1,TGTGCCAGTAGTATAGATCCCGGGACAGTAAGTGAAGCTTTCTTT,CASSIDPGTVSEAFF
16,TRBV27,TRBJ2-7,NA,NA,TGTGCCAGCAGTCAACCGCTGGGCGGGGTTCCTGTCGAGCAGTACTTC,CASSQPLGGVPVEQYF
15,TRBV5-1,TRBJ2-1,NA,NA,TGCGCCAGCAGATTACAGCTGAGCTCCTACAATGAGCAGTTCTTC,CASRLQLSSYNEQFF
13,TRBV5-4,TRBJ2-7,NA,TRBD2,TGTGCCAGCAGCCCGGGACTAGCATACGAGCAGTACTTC,CASSPGLAYEQYF
15,TRBV4-2,TRBJ1-1,NA,TRBD1,TGTGCCAGCAGCCATTTGACAGGGGGCGACACTGAAGCTTTCTTT,CASSHLTGGDTEAFF
17,TRBV18,TRBJ2-2,once,TRBD2,TGTGCCAGCTCACCACTCGGCGGGGGTGGAGACACCGGGGAGCTGTTTTTT,CASSPLGGGGDTGELFF
17,TRBV29-1,TRBJ2-2,NA,TRBD1,TGCAGCGCTGAGTCCCTTGGGACAGGGAAGGACACCGGGGAGCTGTTTTTT,CSAESLGTGKDTGELFF
17,TRBV4-1,TRBJ2-4,NA,TRBD2,TGCGCCAGCAGCCAAGAAGGTAGCGGGGGGGCCAAAAACATTCAGTACTTC,CASSQEGSGGAKNIQYF
13,TRBV27,TRBJ2-3,NA,TRBD1,TGTGCCAGCAGTCGGACAGGGCCAGATACGCAGTATTTT,CASSRTGPDTQYF
18,TRBV4-1,TRBJ1-6,NA,TRBD1,TGCGCCAGCAGCCAAACCCTACAGGTAGGGGGCCTCAATTCACCCCTCCACTTT,CASSQTLQVGGLNSPLHF
14,TRBV28,TRBJ2-7,NA,TRBD2,TGTGCCAGCAGCGTTCTAGCGGCCTCCTACGAGCAGTACTTC,CASSVLAASYEQYF
13,TRBV30,TRBJ1-2,NA,NA,TGTGCCTGGAGTTCAGGGTTCGGGTATGGCTACACCTTC,CAWSSGFGYGYTF
14,TRBV7-9,TRBJ1-6,few,NA,TGTGCCAGCAGCCCGGACAGTTATAATTCACCCCTCCACTTT,CASSPDSYNSPLHF
16,TRBV28,TRBJ1-5,NA,TRBD1,TGTGCCAGCAGTTCCCCCCAGGGACAGGGGAAGCGGCCCCAGCATTTT,CASSSPQGQGKRPQHF
14,TRBV7-3,TRBJ2-7,NA,TRBD2,TGTGCCAGCAGCTTAGCGGGGGGTGACCACGAGCAGTACTTC,CASSLAGGDHEQYF
14,TRBV5-6,TRBJ1-5,NA,NA,TGTGCCAGCAGCTTGGATGGCCTTTCCCAGCCCCAGCATTTT,CASSLDGLSQPQHF
14,TRBV2,TRBJ1-6,NA,TRBD1,TGTGCCAGCAGTGGAAGGACAGGGTTTTCACCCCTCCACTTT,CASSGRTGFSPLHF
17,TRBV5-1,TRBJ2-1,NA,TRBD2,TGCGCCAGCAGCTTGGTGGGGACTAGCGGCTCCTACAATGAGCAGTTCTTC,CASSLVGTSGSYNEQFF
15,TRBV18,TRBJ2-4,NA,TRBD2,TGTGCCAGCTCACAGCGGGAGGGCCCCAAAAACATTCAGTACTTC,CASSQREGPKNIQYF
13,TRBV7-9,TRBJ2-5,once,NA,TGTGCCAGCAGCTTATCACTACAAGAGACCCAGTACTTC,CASSLSLQETQYF
14,TRBV11-2,TRBJ2-2,NA,NA,TGTGCCAGCAGCTTAGCAGGGGCCGCCGGGGAGCTGTTTTTT,CASSLAGAAGELFF
14,TRBV10-1,TRBJ1-2,NA,TRBD1,TGCGCCACAGATAACGGACAGGGGTCGGGTGGCTACACCTTC,CATDNGQGSGGYTF